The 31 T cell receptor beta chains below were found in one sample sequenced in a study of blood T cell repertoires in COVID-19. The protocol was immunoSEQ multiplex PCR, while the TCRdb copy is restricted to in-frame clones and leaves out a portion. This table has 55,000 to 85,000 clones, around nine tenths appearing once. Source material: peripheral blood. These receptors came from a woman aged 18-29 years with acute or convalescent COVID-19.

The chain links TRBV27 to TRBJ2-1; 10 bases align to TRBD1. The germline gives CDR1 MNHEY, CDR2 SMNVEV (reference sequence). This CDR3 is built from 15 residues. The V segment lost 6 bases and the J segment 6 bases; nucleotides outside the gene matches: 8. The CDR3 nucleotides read TGTGCCAGCAGCCCCGGGACAGGGGCATCCAATGAGCAGTTCTTC. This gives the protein CASSPGTGASNEQFF.

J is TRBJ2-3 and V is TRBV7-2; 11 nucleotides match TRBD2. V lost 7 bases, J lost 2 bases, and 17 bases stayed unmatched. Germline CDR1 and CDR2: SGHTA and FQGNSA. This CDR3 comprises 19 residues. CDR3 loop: CASIPAGIAGGPYTDTQYF. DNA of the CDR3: TGTGCCAGCATCCCAGCAGGGATAGCGGGGGGGCCCTACACAGATACGCAGTATTTT.

This CDR3 is CASSYRWIQTGAKNIQYF. Written as DNA, the CDR3 is TGTGCCAGCAGTTACCGTTGGATCCAGACAGGAGCCAAAAACATTCAGTACTTC. This chain joins TRBV6-2 or TRBV6-3 and TRBJ2-4; a possible D gene is TRBD1 (6 bases). The CDR3 covers 18 residues. Trimming stripped 2 bases from V and 0 bases from J, with 17 bases between. Germline V CDR1 and CDR2: MNHEY, SVGEGT.

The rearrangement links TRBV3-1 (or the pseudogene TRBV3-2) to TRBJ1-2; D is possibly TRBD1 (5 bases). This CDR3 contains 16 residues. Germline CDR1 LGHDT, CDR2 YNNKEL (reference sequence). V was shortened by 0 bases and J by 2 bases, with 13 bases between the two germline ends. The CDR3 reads CASSQDGAGPNYGYTF. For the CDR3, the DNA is TGTGCCAGCAGCCAAGATGGTGCAGGGCCCAACTATGGCTACACCTTC.

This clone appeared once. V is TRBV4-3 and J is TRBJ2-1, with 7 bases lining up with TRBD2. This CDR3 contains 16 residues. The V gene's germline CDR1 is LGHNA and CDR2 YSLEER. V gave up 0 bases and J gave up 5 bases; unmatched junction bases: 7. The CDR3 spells CASSQDPGGGHNEQFF. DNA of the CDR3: TGCGCCAGCAGCCAAGATCCGGGAGGTGGCCACAATGAGCAGTTCTTC.

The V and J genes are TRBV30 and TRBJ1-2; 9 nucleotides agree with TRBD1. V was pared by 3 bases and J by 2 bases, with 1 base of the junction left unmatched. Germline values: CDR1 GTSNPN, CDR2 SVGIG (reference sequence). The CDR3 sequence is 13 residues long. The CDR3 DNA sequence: TGTGCCTGGAGAGGGACAGGGAACTATGGCTACACCTTC. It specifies CAWRGTGNYGYTF.

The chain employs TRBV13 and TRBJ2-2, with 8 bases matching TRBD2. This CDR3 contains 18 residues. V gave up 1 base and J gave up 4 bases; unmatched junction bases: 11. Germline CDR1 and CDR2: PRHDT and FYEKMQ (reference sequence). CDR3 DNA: TGTGCCAGCAGCTTAGCTTTCGGGGGGGCTTCGGGCACCGGGGAGCTGTTTTTT. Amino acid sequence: CASSLAFGGASGTGELFF.

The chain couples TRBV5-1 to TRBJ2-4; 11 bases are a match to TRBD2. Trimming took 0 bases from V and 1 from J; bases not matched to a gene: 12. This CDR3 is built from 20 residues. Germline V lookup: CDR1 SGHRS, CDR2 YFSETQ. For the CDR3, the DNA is TGCGCCAGCAGCTTGGAGGCCTCGGTAGCGGGAGGGCCCGCCAAAAACATTCAGTACTTC. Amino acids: CASSLEASVAGGPAKNIQYF.

CDR3 DNA sequence: TGTGCCAGCAGCCAGCGGTTTACCTACGAGCAGTACTTC. Amino acids: CASSQRFTYEQYF. This chain joins TRBV12-3 or TRBV12-4 and TRBJ2-7; D is perhaps TRBD2 (5 bases). The CDR3 has 13 residues. Trimming left V 6 bases short and J 2 bases short, with 11 bases between.

The DNA of the CDR3 is TGTGCCAGTAGTAGGGACACATTTATGAACACTGAAGCTTTCTTT. It specifies CASSRDTFMNTEAFF. The chain carries TRBV19 and TRBJ1-1; a possible D gene is TRBD1 (6 bases). This CDR3 has 15 amino acids. Germline V gene lookup returns CDR1 LNHDA and CDR2 SQIVND (reference sequence). Trimming took off 4 bases at V and 0 bases at J, with 12 bases between the two ends.

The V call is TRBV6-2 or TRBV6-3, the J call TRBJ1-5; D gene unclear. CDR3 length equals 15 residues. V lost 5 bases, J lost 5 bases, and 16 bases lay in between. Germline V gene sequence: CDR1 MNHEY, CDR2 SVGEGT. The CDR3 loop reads CASSPTSRGYQPQHF. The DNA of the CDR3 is TGTGCCAGCAGTCCGACATCCCGGGGATATCAGCCCCAGCATTTT.

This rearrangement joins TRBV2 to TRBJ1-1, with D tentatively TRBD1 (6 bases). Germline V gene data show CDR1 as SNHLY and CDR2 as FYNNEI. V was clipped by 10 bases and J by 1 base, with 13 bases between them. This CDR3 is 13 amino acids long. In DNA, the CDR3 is TGTGCCACCTCCGGACAGCGGAACACTGAAGCTTTCTTT. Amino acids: CATSGQRNTEAFF.

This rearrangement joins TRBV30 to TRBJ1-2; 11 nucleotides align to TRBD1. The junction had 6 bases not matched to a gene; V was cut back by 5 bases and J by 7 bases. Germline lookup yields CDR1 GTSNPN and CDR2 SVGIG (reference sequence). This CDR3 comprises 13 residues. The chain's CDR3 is CAWRTGGVGGYTF. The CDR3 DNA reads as TGTGCCTGGCGGACAGGGGGCGTGGGTGGCTACACCTTC. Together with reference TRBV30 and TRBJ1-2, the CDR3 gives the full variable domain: SQTIHQWPATLVQPVGSPLSLECTVEGTSNPNLYWYRQAAGRGLQLLFYSVGIGQISSEVPQNLSASRPQDRQFILSSKKLLLSDSGFYLCAWRTGGVGGYTFGSGTRLTVV.

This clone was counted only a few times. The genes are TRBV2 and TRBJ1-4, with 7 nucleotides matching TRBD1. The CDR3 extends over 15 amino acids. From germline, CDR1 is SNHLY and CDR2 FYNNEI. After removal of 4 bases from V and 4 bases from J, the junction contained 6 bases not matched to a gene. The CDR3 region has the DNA TGTGCCAGCAGTGGGGTGGGGACAGTTAATGAAAAACTGTTTTTT. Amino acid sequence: CASSGVGTVNEKLFF.

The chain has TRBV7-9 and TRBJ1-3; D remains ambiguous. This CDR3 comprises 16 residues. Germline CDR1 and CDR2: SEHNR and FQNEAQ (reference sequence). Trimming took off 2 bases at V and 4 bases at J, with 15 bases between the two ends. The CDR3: CASSLSDPARGNTIYF. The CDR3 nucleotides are TGTGCCAGCAGCTTATCGGATCCCGCCAGGGGAAACACCATATATTTT.

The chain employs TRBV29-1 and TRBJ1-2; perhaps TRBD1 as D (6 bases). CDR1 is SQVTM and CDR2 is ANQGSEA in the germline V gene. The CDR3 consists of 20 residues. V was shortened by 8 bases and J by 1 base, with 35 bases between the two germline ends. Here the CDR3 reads CSPPSTLRNITGKFNYGYTF. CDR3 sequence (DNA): TGCAGCCCTCCCTCCACCCTCCGAAACATCACAGGGAAGTTTAACTATGGCTACACCTTC.

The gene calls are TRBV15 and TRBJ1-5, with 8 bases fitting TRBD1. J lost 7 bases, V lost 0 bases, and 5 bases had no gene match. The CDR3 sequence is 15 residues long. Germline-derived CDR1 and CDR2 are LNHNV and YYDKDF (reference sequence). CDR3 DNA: TGTGCCACCAGCAGAGAGATCGCAGGGGGCCAGCCCCAGCATTTT. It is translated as CATSREIAGGQPQHF.

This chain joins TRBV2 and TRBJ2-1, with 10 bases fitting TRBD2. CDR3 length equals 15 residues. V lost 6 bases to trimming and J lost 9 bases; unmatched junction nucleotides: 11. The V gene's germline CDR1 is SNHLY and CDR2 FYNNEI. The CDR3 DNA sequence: TGTGCCAGCAGGGGAAGCGGGGGGGTGTGGAGTGAGCAGTTCTTC. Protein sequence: CASRGSGGVWSEQFF.

Here the CDR3 reads CASSWGDNEKLFF. The CDR3 nucleotides read TGTGCCAGCAGTTGGGGGGACAATGAAAAACTGTTTTTT. The chain links TRBV12-3 or TRBV12-4 to TRBJ1-4; a possible D gene is TRBD1 (5 bases). The CDR3 loop spans 13 amino acids. V lost 4 bases to trimming and J lost 5 bases, with 8 bases between them.

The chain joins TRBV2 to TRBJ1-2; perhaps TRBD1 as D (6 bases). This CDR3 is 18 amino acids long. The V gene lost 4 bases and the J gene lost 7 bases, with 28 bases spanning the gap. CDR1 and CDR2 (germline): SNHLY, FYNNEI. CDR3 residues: CASSGRSGVDALVSGYTF. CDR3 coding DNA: TGTGCCAGCAGTGGACGGTCAGGGGTTGATGCTCTTGTTTCTGGCTACACCTTC.

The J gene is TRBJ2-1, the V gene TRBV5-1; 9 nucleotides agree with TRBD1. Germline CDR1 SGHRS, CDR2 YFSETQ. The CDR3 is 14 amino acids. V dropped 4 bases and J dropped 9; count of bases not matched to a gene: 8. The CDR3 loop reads CASSPGQGRGEQFF. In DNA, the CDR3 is TGCGCCAGCAGCCCCGGACAGGGGAGGGGTGAGCAGTTCTTC.

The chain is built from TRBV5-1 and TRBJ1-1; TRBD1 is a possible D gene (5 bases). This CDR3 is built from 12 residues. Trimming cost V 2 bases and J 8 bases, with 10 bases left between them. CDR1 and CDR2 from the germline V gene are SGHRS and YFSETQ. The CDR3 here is CASSLGAGEAFF. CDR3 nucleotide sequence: TGCGCCAGCAGCTTAGGGGCAGGGGAAGCTTTCTTT.

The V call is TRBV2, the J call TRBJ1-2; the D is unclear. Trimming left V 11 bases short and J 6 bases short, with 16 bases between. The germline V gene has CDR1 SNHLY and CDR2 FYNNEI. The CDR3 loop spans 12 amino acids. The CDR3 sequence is CADGGRVDGYTF. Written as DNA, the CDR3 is TGTGCCGACGGAGGGCGCGTCGATGGCTACACCTTC.

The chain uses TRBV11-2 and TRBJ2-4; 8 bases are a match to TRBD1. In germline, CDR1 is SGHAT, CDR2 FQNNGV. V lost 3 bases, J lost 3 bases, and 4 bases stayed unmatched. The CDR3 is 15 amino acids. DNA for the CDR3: TGTGCCAGCAGCTTCAGGGGGCTGAGCAAAAACATTCAGTACTTC. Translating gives CASSFRGLSKNIQYF.

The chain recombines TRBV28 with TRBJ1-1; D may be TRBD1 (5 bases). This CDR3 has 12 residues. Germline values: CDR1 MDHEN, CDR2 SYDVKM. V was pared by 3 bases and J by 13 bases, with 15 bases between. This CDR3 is CASSFRGLGDFF. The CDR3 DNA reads TGTGCCAGCAGTTTTAGGGGACTGGGAGATTTCTTT.

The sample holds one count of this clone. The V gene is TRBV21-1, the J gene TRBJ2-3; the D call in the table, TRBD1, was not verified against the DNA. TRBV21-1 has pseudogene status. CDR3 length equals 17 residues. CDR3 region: CASSAPPGQGASDTQYF. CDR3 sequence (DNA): TGTGCCAGCTCAGCCCCCCCGGGACAGGGGGCATCAGATACGCAGTATTTT.

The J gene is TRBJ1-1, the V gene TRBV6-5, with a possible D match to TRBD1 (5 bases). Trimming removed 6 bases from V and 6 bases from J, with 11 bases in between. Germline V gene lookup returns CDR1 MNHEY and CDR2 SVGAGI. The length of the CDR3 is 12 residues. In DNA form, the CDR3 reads TGTGCCAGCAGCCGGGGGGAGGCTGAAGCTTTCTTT. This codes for CASSRGEAEAFF.

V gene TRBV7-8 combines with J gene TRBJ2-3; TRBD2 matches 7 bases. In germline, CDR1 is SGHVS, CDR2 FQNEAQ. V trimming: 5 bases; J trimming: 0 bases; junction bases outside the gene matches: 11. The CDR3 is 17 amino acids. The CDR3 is CASSVEVGGTSTDTQYF. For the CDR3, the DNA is TGTGCCAGCAGCGTTGAAGTCGGGGGGACTAGCACAGATACGCAGTATTTT.

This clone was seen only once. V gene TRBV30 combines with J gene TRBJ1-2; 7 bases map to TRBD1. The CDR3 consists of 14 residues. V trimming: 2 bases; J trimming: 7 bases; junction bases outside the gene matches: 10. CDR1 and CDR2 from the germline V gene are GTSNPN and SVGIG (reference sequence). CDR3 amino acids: CAWSPTGKYVGYTF. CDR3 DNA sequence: TGTGCCTGGAGTCCGACAGGGAAGTACGTTGGCTACACCTTC.

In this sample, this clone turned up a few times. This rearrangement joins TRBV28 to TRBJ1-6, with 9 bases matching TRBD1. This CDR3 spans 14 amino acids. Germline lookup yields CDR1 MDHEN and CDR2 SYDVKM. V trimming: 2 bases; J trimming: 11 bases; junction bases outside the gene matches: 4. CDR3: CASSLTGQGPPLHF. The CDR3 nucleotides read TGTGCCAGCAGTTTAACCGGACAGGGGCCACCCCTCCACTTT.

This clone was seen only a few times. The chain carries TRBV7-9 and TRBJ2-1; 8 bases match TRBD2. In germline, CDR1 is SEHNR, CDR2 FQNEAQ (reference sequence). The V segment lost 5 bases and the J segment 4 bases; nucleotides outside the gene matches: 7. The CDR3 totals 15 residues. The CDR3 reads CASSHPGGGYNEQFF. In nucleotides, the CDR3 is TGTGCCAGCAGCCACCCTGGCGGGGGGTACAATGAGCAGTTCTTC.